Below, 22 T cell receptor beta chains from the same sample are listed, as sequenced in a study of PD-1 blockade in classical Hodgkin lymphoma. Specified time point: cycle 4 day 1 (C4D1), after less than 7 weeks of nivolumab. Relapse after autologous stem cell transplantation occurred in every patient, and brentuximab vedotin exposure varied. The repertoire was sequenced with immunoSEQ multiplex PCR; TCRdb's copy has only in-frame clones and lacks some. The table records tens of thousands of clones, roughly 87% of them present only once. Sequences were derived from peripheral blood mononuclear cells (PBMCs), sampled before the fourth cycle of nivolumab. These receptor sequences come from a human donor with classical Hodgkin lymphoma.

V usage is TRBV19 and J usage is TRBJ1-5; TRBD1 matches at 7 bases. Germline assignment: CDR1 LNHDA and CDR2 SQIVND (reference sequence). This CDR3 region has 15 residues. V gave up 4 bases and J gave up 4 bases; unmatched junction bases: 7. The CDR3 region is CASSTWTGRNQPQHF. In DNA form, the CDR3 reads TGTGCCAGTAGTACCTGGACAGGCCGAAATCAGCCCCAGCATTTT.

As regards this clone: This specimen includes other DNA sequences encoding the same CDR3. This rearrangement joins TRBV5-1 to TRBJ2-7; D uncertain. CDR1 SGHRS and CDR2 YFSETQ come from the germline V gene. V was trimmed by 0 bases and J by 1 base, leaving 5 bases between them. The CDR3 loop spans 13 amino acids. Here the CDR3 reads CASSLGQSYEQYF. The CDR3 DNA reads TGCGCCAGCAGCTTGGGGCAGTCCTACGAGCAGTACTTC.

V usage is TRBV9 and J usage is TRBJ1-1, with no clear D. The CDR3 extends over 13 amino acids. Germline lookup yields CDR1 SGDLS and CDR2 YYNGEE. Trimming cost V 0 bases and J 2 bases, with 5 bases left between them. DNA for the CDR3: TGTGCCAGCAGCGTAGGTATAAACACTGAAGCTTTCTTT. Its protein product is CASSVGINTEAFF.

The chain links TRBV30 to TRBJ2-7; TRBD1 aligns across 7 bases. CDR1 is GTSNPN and CDR2 is SVGIG in the germline V gene (reference sequence). V lost 8 bases, J lost 2 bases, and 9 bases stayed unmatched. This CDR3 spans 13 amino acids. The CDR3 nucleotides read TGTGCCCATCAGGGGACAGAAACCTACGAGCAGTACTTC. Translated, it gives CAHQGTETYEQYF.

The genes are TRBV9 and TRBJ2-2, with unresolved D. Germline loops: CDR1 SGDLS, CDR2 YYNGEE. The CDR3 covers 14 residues. V gave up 4 bases and J gave up 7 bases, with 14 bases separating them. CDR3 sequence reads: CASSFSGSIGELFF. Written as DNA, the CDR3 is TGTGCCAGCAGCTTTTCTGGATCGATCGGGGAGCTGTTTTTT.

A note on this clone: Other DNA variants within this sample encode the same CDR3. The chain uses TRBV5-1 and TRBJ1-3, with 7 bases lining up with TRBD1. The V gene's germline CDR1 is SGHRS and CDR2 YFSETQ. After removal of 2 bases from V and 0 bases from J, the junction contained 2 bases not matched to a gene. CDR3 length equals 15 residues. The CDR3 region has the DNA TGCGCCAGCAGCTTAGGGGGCCCCTCTGGAAACACCATATATTTT. It is translated as CASSLGGPSGNTIYF.

The rearrangement links TRBV7-9 to TRBJ1-4, with D possibly matching TRBD1 (6 bases). Germline V gene lookup returns CDR1 SEHNR and CDR2 FQNEAQ (reference sequence). Trimming removed 4 bases from V and 8 bases from J, with 14 bases in between. The CDR3 consists of 14 residues. This chain's CDR3 is CASSSSGDGEKLFF. CDR3 nucleotides: TGTGCCAGCAGCTCTTCAGGGGATGGGGAAAAACTGTTTTTT.

The chain employs TRBV7-9 and TRBJ2-7; D is possibly TRBD1 (7 bases). V was pared by 3 bases and J by 4 bases, with 13 bases between. This CDR3 contains 14 residues. Germline V lookup: CDR1 SEHNR, CDR2 FQNEAQ (reference sequence). The CDR3 protein is CASSLEGAGYEQYF. The CDR3, as DNA: TGTGCCAGCAGCTTGGAGGGGGCTGGGTACGAGCAGTACTTC.

This chain uses TRBV10-3 with TRBJ2-3; a weak D match, TRBD2 (6 bases). Trimming took off 9 bases at V and 6 bases at J, with 22 bases between the two ends. The CDR3 has 15 amino acids. Germline V CDR1 and CDR2: ENHRY, SYGVKD. The CDR3 DNA is TGTGCCATGCAACGTGGGACTGAAATTGGGGATACGCAGTATTTT. As protein: CAMQRGTEIGDTQYF.

CDR3: CASSGEGGRGQYF. DNA of the CDR3: TGCGCCAGCAGCGGAGAGGGGGGCCGCGGGCAGTACTTC. The rearrangement links TRBV5-1 to TRBJ2-7; D is possibly TRBD1 or TRBD2 (6 bases each). The germline V and J ends were trimmed by 4 bases and 9 bases, with 17 bases remaining between them. The CDR3 consists of 13 residues. Germline lookup yields CDR1 SGHRS and CDR2 YFSETQ.

The chain is built from TRBV19 and TRBJ1-2; D is unresolved. This CDR3 has 17 residues. Trimming took 7 bases from V and 1 from J, leaving 22 bases between them. The germline V gene has CDR1 LNHDA and CDR2 SQIVND (reference sequence). Here the CDR3 DNA reads TGTGCCAGTACCCAAAATGACCTCTACGGCAGTAACTATGGCTACACCTTC. It specifies CASTQNDLYGSNYGYTF.

The chain employs TRBV6-1 and TRBJ2-5; 8 bases are shared with TRBD1. CDR1 and CDR2 (germline): MNHNS, SASEGT. The CDR3 contains 15 residues. J gave up 5 bases and V 3 bases, and 8 bases lay outside the gene matches. In nucleotides, the CDR3 is TGTGCCAGCAGTGACCGGACAGGGACCCAGGAGACCCAGTACTTC. As protein: CASSDRTGTQETQYF.

This chain links TRBV5-1 with TRBJ2-1; no reliable D call. This CDR3 spans 13 amino acids. V lost 1 base to trimming and J lost 4 bases, with 6 bases between them. Germline CDR1 and CDR2: SGHRS and YFSETQ. The CDR3 sequence is CASSLLTYNEQFF. CDR3 DNA: TGCGCCAGCAGCTTGCTCACGTACAATGAGCAGTTCTTC.

The J gene is TRBJ1-5, the V gene TRBV7-9, with 7 positions matching TRBD1. This CDR3 contains 17 residues. Germline CDR1 and CDR2: SEHNR and FQNEAQ (reference sequence). The V gene end was trimmed by 1 base and the J gene end by 3 bases; junction bases not matched to a gene: 9. The CDR3 loop is CASSLGGGGSNNQPQHF. DNA of the CDR3: TGTGCCAGCAGCTTAGGGGGAGGGGGCTCTAACAATCAGCCCCAGCATTTT. The full variable domain, completed using reference TRBV7-9 and TRBJ1-5, is DTGVSQNPRHKITKRGQNVTFRCDPISEHNRLYWYRQTLGQGPEFLTYFQNEAQLEKSRLLSDRFSAERPKGSFSTLEIQRTEQGDSAMYLCASSLGGGGSNNQPQHFGDGTRLSIL.

The chain carries TRBV5-1 and TRBJ2-7, with 9 bases fitting TRBD1. V was clipped by 4 bases and J by 5 bases; unmatched bases: 7. CDR3 size: 14 residues. Germline V gives CDR1 SGHRS, CDR2 YFSETQ. As DNA, the CDR3 is TGCGCCAGCAGCGTCGGGACAGGGAGGAACGAGCAGTACTTC. Translating it yields CASSVGTGRNEQYF.

This sequence joins TRBV11-2 and TRBJ1-1; D unresolved. V was clipped by 5 bases and J by 3 bases, with 19 bases between them. The CDR3 consists of 16 residues. CDR1 is SGHAT, CDR2 FQNNGV, per germline. CDR3 protein: CASSPHFGRRYTEAFF. The CDR3 DNA sequence: TGTGCCAGCAGCCCCCATTTCGGGCGGAGGTACACTGAAGCTTTCTTT.

V is TRBV19 and J is TRBJ1-1, with a weak D call TRBD1 (5 bases). This CDR3 is built from 14 residues. The germline V gene encodes CDR1 LNHDA and CDR2 SQIVND (reference sequence). V lost 0 bases and J 8 bases, leaving 13 bases between the germline ends. The DNA for the CDR3 is TGTGCCAGTAGTATAGATCGTGGGTACAGGGAAGCTTTCTTT. It specifies CASSIDRGYREAFF. Together with reference TRBV19 and TRBJ1-1, the CDR3 gives the full variable domain: DGGITQSPKYLFRKEGQNVTLSCEQNLNHDAMYWYRQDPGQGLRLIYYSQIVNDFQKGDIAEGYSVSREKKESFPLTVTSAQKNPTAFYLCASSIDRGYREAFFGQGTRLTVV.

This chain links TRBV6-1 with TRBJ2-2; D gene ambiguous. Trimming took 8 bases from V and 0 from J, leaving 10 bases between them. CDR1 MNHNS and CDR2 SASEGT come from the germline V gene. The CDR3 runs to 14 residues. Here the CDR3 reads CASGEQPNTGELFF. The CDR3 DNA sequence: TGTGCCAGCGGGGAACAGCCGAACACCGGGGAGCTGTTTTTT.

The rearrangement uses TRBV7-9 and TRBJ2-7; TRBD2 is a possible D gene (6 bases). The CDR3 consists of 14 residues. The V gene lost 5 bases and the J gene lost 2 bases, with 13 bases spanning the gap. Germline CDR1 and CDR2: SEHNR and FQNEAQ (reference sequence). CDR3 DNA sequence: TGTGCCAGCAGCCCATCCGGGAGTACCTACGAGCAGTACTTC. The encoded protein is CASSPSGSTYEQYF. Filled out from reference TRBV7-9 and TRBJ2-7, the complete variable domain reads DTGVSQNPRHKITKRGQNVTFRCDPISEHNRLYWYRQTLGQGPEFLTYFQNEAQLEKSRLLSDRFSAERPKGSFSTLEIQRTEQGDSAMYLCASSPSGSTYEQYFGPGTRLTVT.

The rearrangement joins TRBV5-4 to TRBJ1-6; D is possibly TRBD1 (5 bases). The length of the CDR3 is 16 residues. Germline V gene data show CDR1 as SGHNT and CDR2 as YYREEE (reference sequence). V was trimmed by 4 bases and J by 9 bases, leaving 20 bases between them. The CDR3 DNA follows: TGTGCCAGCAGCCAAGATGGGGACGGGGTCGTTTCACCCCTCCACTTT. Translation: CASSQDGDGVVSPLHF.

The chain links TRBV6-4 to TRBJ2-1; 8 bases align to TRBD2. Germline V gives CDR1 MRHNA, CDR2 SNTAGT. V was pared by 0 bases and J by 2 bases, with 3 bases of the junction left unmatched. The CDR3 sequence is 16 residues long. The CDR3 reads CASSDSGGGPYNEQFF. The CDR3 DNA reads TGTGCCAGCAGTGACTCTGGCGGGGGGCCCTACAATGAGCAGTTCTTC.

This clone was seen only a few times. The rearrangement joins TRBV6-6 to TRBJ1-5; a weak D match, TRBD1 (6 bases). With 4 bases removed from V and 8 bases from J, the gap between germline ends came to 12 bases. CDR1 and CDR2 from the germline V gene are MNHNY and SVGAGI (reference sequence). The CDR3 spans 13 residues. This CDR3 is CASSLTGPEPQHF. The CDR3 DNA reads as TGTGCCAGCAGTTTGACAGGTCCGGAGCCCCAGCATTTT.